The clone carrying this TCR beta chain occurred many times. Its target is not known. RNA transcripts gave rise to amplified TCR beta CDR3 regions. First-round RT-PCR targeting the TCR CDR3 was performed with the HTBI primer set. TCRdb reanalysed the multiplex PCR reads using MiXCR and keeps one entry per CDR3 protein. This sample carries hundreds of thousands of distinct CDR3 sequences, about 24% of them seen once, and the ten largest clones take approximately 10%. Diagnostic decisions used clinical symptoms, serum thyroxine and TRAb, thyroid ultrasound and orbital computed tomography. These data come from a study of T cells in Graves' hyperthyroidism and ophthalmopathy. CDR1 is SGHRS, CDR2 YFSETQ, per germline. This CDR3 region has 14 residues. V shed 3 bases, J shed 6 bases, and the junction held 9 bases outside the gene matches. Whole-study results and caveats: It was a median approximately 6.9 months before onset that the model predicted ophthalmopathy. Blood also contained most expanded thyroid clonotypes above 0.001.

The sample comprised blood. The V gene is TRBV5-1, the J gene TRBJ2-7; TRBD2 agrees at 7 bases. The receptor was isolated from a woman in her twenties or thirties with Graves' ophthalmopathy. The CDR3 DNA is TGCGCCAGCAGCTGGGACTACCTACAGGCCGAGCAGTACTTC. Amino acids: CASSWDYLQAEQYF.